These 16 T cell receptor beta chains originate from one sample sequenced in a study of blood T cell repertoires in COVID-19. Some clones are missing from TCRdb's copy, which holds only in-frame ones; the method was immunoSEQ multiplex PCR. This sample has 150,000 or so clones, with just under 85% found just once. Sample: peripheral blood. The receptors were gathered from a woman aged 55 to 70 with acute or convalescent COVID-19.

The gene calls are TRBV7-7 and TRBJ2-5; unclear D gene. Germline lookup yields CDR1 SSHAT and CDR2 FNYEAQ (reference sequence). This CDR3 region has 13 residues. V shed 5 bases and J shed 2 bases, with 9 bases lying between them. The CDR3 nucleotides are TGTGCCAGCAGCCCGAGGATTCAAGAGACCCAGTACTTC. As protein: CASSPRIQETQYF.

The chain has TRBV7-2 and TRBJ1-1, with 7 bases aligning to TRBD1. The CDR3 consists of 15 residues. Trimming removed 5 bases from V and 6 bases from J; junction bases left unmatched: 12. Per germline, CDR1 SGHTA and CDR2 FQGNSA. CDR3 loop: CASSARQGGGAEAFF. CDR3 bases: TGTGCCAGCAGCGCCAGACAGGGTGGAGGAGCTGAAGCTTTCTTT.

The gene calls are TRBV3-1 (or the pseudogene TRBV3-2) and TRBJ1-4, with TRBD1 matching over 11 bases. The CDR3 is 18 amino acids. The germline V gene encodes CDR1 LGHDT and CDR2 YNNKEL (reference sequence). V lost 4 bases and J lost 4; bases outside the gene matches: 11. The CDR3 loop is CASSPHPGQGGRNEKLFF. The CDR3 DNA reads as TGTGCCAGCAGCCCACACCCGGGACAGGGGGGCCGTAATGAAAAACTGTTTTTT.

The chain employs TRBV7-9 and TRBJ2-2; 9 bases line up with TRBD1. The germline V gene has CDR1 SEHNR and CDR2 FQNEAQ (reference sequence). The CDR3 runs to 17 residues. V shed 4 bases and J 0 bases; nucleotides not matched to a gene: 6. The CDR3 region is CASSSAGTGPNTGELFF. CDR3 nucleotide sequence: TGTGCCAGCAGCTCCGCGGGGACAGGGCCGAACACCGGGGAGCTGTTTTTT.

This clone was seen only once. The chain couples TRBV9 to TRBJ1-4; D is unresolved. Per the germline V gene, CDR1 is SGDLS and CDR2 is YYNGEE. Trimming pared 0 bases from V and 0 bases from J, leaving 9 bases between. The CDR3 is 16 amino acids. The CDR3 sequence: CASSVGGLPTNEKLFF. The CDR3 nucleotides read TGTGCCAGCAGCGTAGGAGGGCTCCCAACTAATGAAAAACTGTTTTTT. Full variable domain (outside the CDR3, taken from reference TRBV9 and TRBJ1-4): DSGVTQTPKHLITATGQRVTLRCSPRSGDLSVYWYQQSLDQGLQFLIQYYNGEERAKGNILERFSAQQFPDLHSELNLSSLELGDSALYFCASSVGGLPTNEKLFFGSGTQLSVL.

V is TRBV18 and J is TRBJ2-3; tentatively, D is TRBD1 (5 bases). CDR3 length equals 14 residues. Germline loops: CDR1 KGHSH, CDR2 LQKENI. Between the trimmed V and J ends, which lost 4 bases and 2 bases, there was a span of 10 bases. The CDR3 is CASSLAGLTDTQYF. Written as DNA, the CDR3 is TGTGCCAGCTCACTAGCAGGGCTCACAGATACGCAGTATTTT.

This sequence joins TRBV5-1 and TRBJ1-2, with 12 bases that match TRBD1. Germline CDR1 SGHRS, CDR2 YFSETQ. With V trimmed by 4 bases and J by 6 bases, 7 bases remained unmatched. This CDR3 region has 15 residues. CDR3 residues: CASSGDRGQRDGYTF. For the CDR3, the DNA is TGCGCCAGCAGCGGGGACAGGGGGCAACGCGATGGCTACACCTTC.

The V and J genes are TRBV3-1 (or the pseudogene TRBV3-2) and TRBJ2-5; TRBD2 matches at 8 bases. The germline gives CDR1 LGHDT, CDR2 YNNKEL (reference sequence). The J segment lost 7 bases and the V segment lost 4 bases, leaving 11 bases of the junction unmatched. This CDR3 comprises 15 residues. In DNA form, the CDR3 reads TGTGCCAGCAGCCTACCGGGGGGGGCCCGTCGGACCCAGTACTTC. Protein product: CASSLPGGARRTQYF.

The chain is built from TRBV7-9 and TRBJ1-2; TRBD1 aligns across 9 bases. The germline V gene has CDR1 SEHNR and CDR2 FQNEAQ (reference sequence). This CDR3 is built from 12 residues. Trimming at V came to 5 bases and at J to 8 bases, leaving 3 bases not matched to a gene. In DNA, the CDR3 is TGTGCCAGCAGCCGGACAGGGGAAGGCTACACCTTC. Protein sequence: CASSRTGEGYTF.

This chain uses TRBV7-8 with TRBJ2-7, with 15 bases identical to TRBD2. The germline V gene encodes CDR1 SGHVS and CDR2 FQNEAQ. The CDR3 spans 17 residues. After removal of 5 bases from V and 1 base from J, the junction contained 6 bases not matched to a gene. The CDR3 loop reads CASSPWTSGGVSYEQYF. The CDR3 region has the DNA TGTGCCAGCAGCCCCTGGACTAGCGGGGGGGTTTCCTACGAGCAGTACTTC.

The genes are TRBV28 and TRBJ2-7; D perhaps matches TRBD2 (5 bases). With 2 bases removed from V and 9 bases from J, the gap between germline ends came to 14 bases. The CDR3 length is 13 residues. Germline V gene lookup returns CDR1 MDHEN and CDR2 SYDVKM. The CDR3 sequence: CASSLPEGAAQYV. For the CDR3, the DNA is TGTGCCAGCAGTTTACCTGAGGGCGCCGCGCAGTACGTC.

This clone was seen more than once but under ten times. V is TRBV11-2 and J is TRBJ1-2, with TRBD1 matching over 9 bases. Trimming at V came to 6 bases and at J to 3 bases, leaving 8 bases not matched to a gene. There are 15 residues in the CDR3. Germline loops: CDR1 SGHAT, CDR2 FQNNGV. CDR3 DNA sequence: TGTGCCAGCAGGATAACAGGGGGCATGGACTATGGCTACACCTTC. It yields the protein CASRITGGMDYGYTF.

The genes are TRBV9 and TRBJ1-6; D remains ambiguous. V was pared by 0 bases and J by 3 bases, with 10 bases between. Looked up from germline, CDR1 is SGDLS and CDR2 is YYNGEE. The CDR3 runs to 16 residues. The CDR3 region is CASSVGGWGYNSPLHF. The CDR3 bases are TGTGCCAGCAGCGTAGGAGGGTGGGGCTATAATTCACCCCTCCACTTT. Full variable domain (rest looked up from reference TRBV9 and TRBJ1-6): DSGVTQTPKHLITATGQRVTLRCSPRSGDLSVYWYQQSLDQGLQFLIQYYNGEERAKGNILERFSAQQFPDLHSELNLSSLELGDSALYFCASSVGGWGYNSPLHFGNGTRLTVT.

The chain employs TRBV7-8 and TRBJ2-5; 7 nucleotides line up with TRBD2. Germline V gene lookup returns CDR1 SGHVS and CDR2 FQNEAQ. The CDR3 spans 14 residues. V gave up 3 bases and J gave up 5 bases; unmatched junction bases: 6. The CDR3 DNA reads as TGTGCCAGCAGCTTCGGTCGGGGGGTGGAGACCCAGTACTTC. This sequence encodes CASSFGRGVETQYF.

Only one count was recorded for this clone. The J gene is TRBJ1-2, the V gene TRBV11-2; 11 bases are shared with TRBD1. This CDR3 contains 18 residues. V lost 5 bases, J lost 6 bases, and 17 bases stayed unmatched. Germline V gene sequence: CDR1 SGHAT, CDR2 FQNNGV. The DNA of the CDR3 is TGTGCCAGCAGCCCCGGAATCCTTCCGGGACAGGGGGTTGATGGCTACACCTTC. Its protein product is CASSPGILPGQGVDGYTF. Full variable domain (rest looked up from reference TRBV11-2 and TRBJ1-2): EAGVAQSPRYKIIEKRQSVAFWCNPISGHATLYWYQQILGQGPKLLIQFQNNGVVDDSQLPKDRFSAERLKGVDSTLKIQPAKLEDSAVYLCASSPGILPGQGVDGYTFGSGTRLTVV.

The chain employs TRBV5-8 and TRBJ1-1; D remains ambiguous. V dropped 3 bases and J dropped 0 bases, with 3 bases sitting between them. The CDR3 is made up of 12 amino acids. CDR1 and CDR2 (germline): SGHTS, YDEGEE. The CDR3 DNA reads TGTGCCAGCAGCTCCATGAACACTGAAGCTTTCTTT. This gives the protein CASSSMNTEAFF.